Following are 10 T cell receptor beta chains from one sample sequenced in a study of OX40 agonist ivuxolimab in advanced cancers. The method behind the library was the immunoSEQ multiplex PCR assay. Entries here come from immuneACCESS through TCRdb and include only in-frame sequences with V and J called. Some clones fail to appear in such tables; in the studies checked, an unresolved V gene covers under half of the shortfall, and the cause of the remainder is unknown. The sample table lists tens of thousands of clones, around 80% of them with a count of one. Together, the top ten hold 5% to 6.5% of the sample. Material: CD4+ or CD8+ T cells sorted from blood, obtained in a trial of the OX40 agonist ivuxolimab. These receptors were collected from an adult with an advanced solid tumor such as melanoma, head and neck, liver or kidney cancer.

This chain uses TRBV9 with TRBJ1-1; no firm D call. CDR3 length: 14 amino acids. V lost 4 bases and J 6 bases, leaving 16 bases between the germline ends. Germline V CDR1 and CDR2: SGDLS, YYNGEE. CDR3: CASSRVRRTAEAFF. The DNA for the CDR3 is TGTGCCAGCAGCAGAGTTCGGAGAACGGCTGAAGCTTTCTTT. The variable domain in full, completed from reference TRBV9 and TRBJ1-1, reads DSGVTQTPKHLITATGQRVTLRCSPRSGDLSVYWYQQSLDQGLQFLIQYYNGEERAKGNILERFSAQQFPDLHSELNLSSLELGDSALYFCASSRVRRTAEAFFGQGTRLTVV.

The chain couples TRBV27 to TRBJ1-2; the D is unclear. Germline assignment: CDR1 MNHEY and CDR2 SMNVEV (reference sequence). The CDR3 is 15 amino acids. V gave up 4 bases and J gave up 4 bases, with 16 bases separating them. CDR3 loop: CASSSRALTFYGYTF. The DNA of the CDR3 is TGTGCCAGCAGTTCCCGGGCGTTGACCTTCTATGGCTACACCTTC.

This clone was counted a few times. The chain employs TRBV2 and TRBJ1-5; possibly TRBD1 for D (5 bases). Trimming took 2 bases from V and 1 from J, leaving 9 bases between them. Per the germline V gene, CDR1 is SNHLY and CDR2 is FYNNEI. The CDR3 totals 15 residues. The chain's CDR3 is CASSETGLSNQPQHF. CDR3 in DNA: TGTGCCAGCAGTGAAACAGGCTTAAGCAATCAGCCCCAGCATTTT.

The chain recombines TRBV28 with TRBJ2-1; D might be TRBD1 or TRBD2, each matching 5 bases. Trimming pared 7 bases from V and 7 bases from J, leaving 14 bases between. The CDR3 is made up of 13 amino acids. The germline CDR1 and CDR2 sequences are MDHEN and SYDVKM. CDR3 bases: TGTGCCAGCACCGGGACCCTGCGGAATGAGCAGTTCTTC. Its translation is CASTGTLRNEQFF.

By frequency in the sample, this clone is medium-sized. V is TRBV7-2 and J is TRBJ1-5; the match to TRBD1 covers 7 bases. After removal of 0 bases from V and 5 bases from J, the junction contained 1 base not matched to a gene. The CDR3 consists of 14 residues. Germline-derived CDR1 and CDR2 are SGHTA and FQGNSA. For the CDR3, the DNA is TGTGCCAGCAGCTTAGCGACAGGGCATCAGCCCCAGCATTTT. The encoded protein is CASSLATGHQPQHF.

This clone was picked up one time. The rearrangement joins TRBV11-2 to TRBJ1-1; 7 bases are shared with TRBD1. Per the germline V gene, CDR1 is SGHAT and CDR2 is FQNNGV. V lost 0 bases, J lost 8 bases, and 6 bases stayed unmatched. This CDR3 contains 14 residues. CDR3 sequence: CASSLEGVQGEAFF. In DNA, the CDR3 is TGTGCCAGCAGCTTAGAGGGGGTACAGGGGGAAGCTTTCTTT.

This clone was seen only once. The CDR3 DNA reads as TGTGCCAGCAGTCTACGGGAGGGGTCTGGAAACACCATATATTTT. The encoded protein is CASSLREGSGNTIYF. This chain connects TRBV6-5 to TRBJ1-3, with D perhaps TRBD1 (5 bases). Trimming removed 5 bases from V and 1 base from J, with 12 bases in between. This CDR3 has 15 residues. CDR1 is MNHEY and CDR2 is SVGAGI in the germline V gene.

This clone was observed many times. The chain links TRBV28 to TRBJ1-2, with 9 nucleotides matching TRBD1. The V gene's germline CDR1 is MDHEN and CDR2 SYDVKM. CDR3 length: 14 residues. J gave up 5 bases and V 5 bases, and 6 bases lay outside the gene matches. In nucleotides, the CDR3 is TGTGCCAGCAGTCCCGGGACAGGGATTTATGGCTACACCTTC. Its protein product is CASSPGTGIYGYTF.

The V call is TRBV5-1, the J call TRBJ2-3; no clear D gene. V lost 4 bases and J 2 bases, leaving 11 bases between the germline ends. This CDR3 region has 14 residues. Germline CDR1 reads SGHRS; CDR2 reads YFSETQ. CDR3 residues: CASSTFGSTDTQYF. DNA for the CDR3: TGCGCCAGCAGCACCTTTGGGTCCACAGATACGCAGTATTTT. The variable domain in full, completed from reference TRBV5-1 and TRBJ2-3, reads KAGVTQTPRYLIKTRGQQVTLSCSPISGHRSVSWYQQTPGQGLQFLFEYFSETQRNKGNFPGRFSGRQFSNSRSEMNVSTLELGDSALYLCASSTFGSTDTQYFGPGTRLTVL.

The genes are TRBV18 and TRBJ2-6; D unclear. This CDR3 region has 15 residues. Germline loops: CDR1 KGHSH, CDR2 LQKENI. Trimming shortened V by 1 base and J by 2 bases, and 6 bases separated the two germline ends. DNA for the CDR3: TGTGCCAGCTCACCACGGTCAGCTGGGGCCAACGTCCTGACTTTC. Its protein product is CASSPRSAGANVLTF. Drawing the rest from reference TRBV18 and TRBJ2-6, the complete variable domain is NAGVMQNPRHLVRRRGQEARLRCSPMKGHSHVYWYRQLPEEGLKFMVYLQKENIIDESGMPKERFSAEFPKEGPSILRIQQVVRGDSAAYFCASSPRSAGANVLTFGAGSRLTVL.